Below, 30 T cell receptor beta chains from the same sample are listed, as sequenced in a study of T cell repertoires in cytomegalovirus infection. These receptors have no identified antigens. Each CDR3 protein is one row after TCRdb ran MiXCR on the reads. The table records some 500,000 distinct CDR3 sequences, just under 40% of them present only once. The source material was cultured PBMCs, sampled from culture after CMV antigen stimulation. These TCRs come from a human donor in good health (CMV status not recorded). Some clones in this sample may be carry-over from other donors' samples.

The J gene is TRBJ1-2, the V gene TRBV19, with 7 positions matching TRBD1. The germline CDR1 and CDR2 sequences are LNHDA and SQIVND (reference sequence). This CDR3 is 14 amino acids long. With 8 bases clipped from V and 3 bases from J, the junction kept 9 bases outside the gene matches. In DNA, the CDR3 is TGTGCCAGTGCCCGGGACAGCCCCTACTATGGCTACACCTTC. Amino acids: CASARDSPYYGYTF.

This clonotype came up a few times. This chain joins TRBV2 and TRBJ1-5; D is unresolved. V dropped 5 bases and J dropped 6 bases, with 11 bases sitting between them. The V gene's germline CDR1 is SNHLY and CDR2 FYNNEI. The CDR3 length is 13 residues. CDR3 in amino acids: CASSSDLSQPQHF. The CDR3 coding sequence is TGTGCCAGCAGTTCCGACTTAAGTCAGCCCCAGCATTTT.

This clonotype showed up just a few times. This chain uses TRBV4-3 with TRBJ1-3; no clear D. Trimming removed 0 bases from V and 0 bases from J, with 21 bases in between. In germline, CDR1 is LGHNA, CDR2 YSLEER. The CDR3 is made up of 20 amino acids. The CDR3 here is CASSQEVAGARNPSGNTIYF. The CDR3 region has the DNA TGCGCCAGCAGCCAAGAGGTAGCAGGCGCCAGAAACCCCTCTGGAAACACCATATATTTT.

This clonotype was seen only a few times. V gene TRBV27 combines with J gene TRBJ1-5; no firm D call. The CDR3 has 10 amino acids. Germline-derived CDR1 and CDR2 are MNHEY and SMNVEV (reference sequence). CDR3 region: CAAGYQPQHF. The CDR3, as DNA: TGTGCGGCAGGCTATCAGCCCCAGCATTTT.

This chain uses TRBV19 with TRBJ1-1; the match to TRBD1 covers 8 bases. The CDR3 contains 17 residues. V lost 6 bases to trimming and J lost 1 base; unmatched junction nucleotides: 13. Per the germline V gene, CDR1 is LNHDA and CDR2 is SQIVND (reference sequence). The CDR3 coding sequence is TGTGCCAGTAGCCGCGGACAGGGTGGTTCCCCGAACACTGAAGCTTTCTTT. Its translation: CASSRGQGGSPNTEAFF.

The chain couples TRBV5-6 to TRBJ2-5; D could derive from TRBD1 or TRBD2 (5 bases each). V lost 2 bases, J lost 4 bases, and 9 bases lay in between. The CDR3 has 13 residues. The germline V gene encodes CDR1 SGHDT and CDR2 YYEEEE. This CDR3 reads CASSLPGRETQYF. DNA of the CDR3: TGTGCCAGCAGCTTACCGGGGCGAGAGACCCAGTACTTC. The whole variable domain, remainder taken from reference TRBV5-6 and TRBJ2-5, is DAGVTQSPTHLIKTRGQQVTLRCSPKSGHDTVSWYQQALGQGPQFIFQYYEEEERQRGNFPDRFSGHQFPNYSSELNVNALLLGDSALYLCASSLPGRETQYFGPGTRLLVL.

In its sample, this clonotype was seen a few times. V usage is TRBV7-2 and J usage is TRBJ2-3; D is possibly TRBD1 (8 bases). Trimming removed 5 bases at V and 8 bases at J, with 14 bases between. The CDR3 consists of 13 residues. CDR1 is SGHTA, CDR2 FQGNSA, per germline. DNA for the CDR3: TGTGCCAGCAGCACAGGGGGGGGGAGTACGCAGTATTTT. Protein sequence: CASSTGGGSTQYF. Looking up the rest from reference TRBV7-2 and TRBJ2-3 gives the full variable domain: GAGVSQSPSNKVTEKGKDVELRCDPISGHTALYWYRQSLGQGLEFLIYFQGNSAPDKSGLPSDRFSAERTGGSVSTLTIQRTQQEDSAVYLCASSTGGGSTQYFGPGTRLTVL.

The sample holds one count of this clonotype. This rearrangement joins TRBV7-2 to TRBJ2-3; 7 nucleotides agree with TRBD2. The germline CDR1 and CDR2 sequences are SGHTA and FQGNSA. The V gene end was trimmed by 1 base and the J gene end by 4 bases; junction bases not matched to a gene: 5. The CDR3 length is 15 residues. The CDR3 DNA sequence: TGTGCCAGCAGCTTAGAGCTAGCGGTGGCAGATACGCAGTATTTT. Residues: CASSLELAVADTQYF.

Here the CDR3 DNA reads TGTGCCAGCAGTATCACAGGCGCCAATCAGCCCCAGCATTTT. It encodes CASSITGANQPQHF. V usage is TRBV12-3 or TRBV12-4 and J usage is TRBJ1-5; a possible D gene is TRBD1 (5 bases). V lost 5 bases and J 3 bases, leaving 11 bases between the germline ends. CDR3 length: 14 amino acids.

The V gene is TRBV4-2, the J gene TRBJ1-5; D not resolved. Germline V CDR1 and CDR2: LGHNA, YNFKEQ. CDR3 length equals 20 residues. V dropped 0 bases and J dropped 2 bases, with 23 bases sitting between them. CDR3: CASSQEGGRLAFVGNQPQHF. The CDR3 nucleotides read TGTGCCAGCAGCCAAGAAGGTGGCAGGTTGGCTTTCGTCGGCAATCAGCCCCAGCATTTT.

This clonotype has only a few counts. The chain joins TRBV18 to TRBJ1-1; tentatively, D is TRBD1 (5 bases). Looked up from germline, CDR1 is KGHSH and CDR2 is LQKENI. This CDR3 is 14 amino acids long. The V gene lost 5 bases and the J gene lost 1 base, with 11 bases spanning the gap. The CDR3 protein is CASSNSQGNTEAFF. The CDR3 coding sequence is TGTGCCAGCTCAAATTCTCAGGGGAACACTGAAGCTTTCTTT.

V is TRBV30 and J is TRBJ2-1; 8 bases are a match to TRBD2. The germline CDR1 and CDR2 sequences are GTSNPN and SVGIG (reference sequence). V gave up 0 bases and J gave up 3 bases; unmatched junction bases: 7. The CDR3 is 16 residues long. CDR3 sequence: CAWSVLGTSLYNEQFF. DNA of the CDR3: TGTGCCTGGAGTGTACTAGGGACTAGTCTCTACAATGAGCAGTTCTTC. The variable domain in full, completed from reference TRBV30 and TRBJ2-1, reads SQTIHQWPATLVQPVGSPLSLECTVEGTSNPNLYWYRQAAGRGLQLLFYSVGIGQISSEVPQNLSASRPQDRQFILSSKKLLLSDSGFYLCAWSVLGTSLYNEQFFGPGTRLTVL.

Worth noting for this clonotype: A read error is possible here, since a much larger clone lies one base away. Written as DNA, the CDR3 is TGTGCCAGCAGCAGGGATAGCGGGGGGGCTACGCAGTATTTT. Translated, it gives CASSRDSGGATQYF. The J gene is TRBJ2-3, the V gene TRBV7-2; 11 nucleotides line up with TRBD2. The CDR3 extends over 14 amino acids. Trimming cost V 5 bases and J 8 bases; bases outside gene matches: 6. Germline CDR1 and CDR2: SGHTA and FQGNSA.

The rearrangement joins TRBV18 to TRBJ1-1; D call uncertain. CDR3 size: 15 residues. Germline CDR1 and CDR2: KGHSH and LQKENI. With 4 bases removed from V and 3 bases from J, the gap between germline ends came to 15 bases. CDR3 amino acids: CASSLSLGWDTEAFF. The CDR3 bases are TGTGCCAGCTCACTGAGTCTGGGTTGGGACACTGAAGCTTTCTTT.

This clonotype was found a few times. The rearrangement joins TRBV19 to TRBJ2-7; D is possibly TRBD2 (5 bases). Trimming cost V 3 bases and J 6 bases, with 15 bases left between them. The CDR3 has 14 residues. Germline V gene data show CDR1 as LNHDA and CDR2 as SQIVND (reference sequence). The CDR3 region has the DNA TGTGCCAGTAGTATTTCCTCGCGGGTAACCGAGCAGTACTTC. Encoded protein: CASSISSRVTEQYF. The full variable domain, rest sourced from reference TRBV19 and TRBJ2-7, is DGGITQSPKYLFRKEGQNVTLSCEQNLNHDAMYWYRQDPGQGLRLIYYSQIVNDFQKGDIAEGYSVSREKKESFPLTVTSAQKNPTAFYLCASSISSRVTEQYFGPGTRLTVT.

The chain couples TRBV5-1 to TRBJ1-3, with TRBD1 matching over 8 bases. Losses at the gene ends were 0 bases for V and 3 bases for J; bases not matched to a gene: 5. The CDR3 covers 16 residues. Germline values: CDR1 SGHRS, CDR2 YFSETQ. The CDR3 DNA sequence: TGCGCCAGCAGCTTGGCCGCAGGGGGCAATGGAAACACCATATATTTT. This encodes CASSLAAGGNGNTIYF.

The V and J genes are TRBV20-1 and TRBJ2-7, with 9 bases that match TRBD1. The germline CDR1 and CDR2 sequences are DFQATT and SNEGSKA (reference sequence). This CDR3 region has 15 residues. With 1 base clipped from V and 6 bases from J, the junction kept 10 bases outside the gene matches. The CDR3 spells CSARVWDREGGEQYF. In DNA, the CDR3 is TGCAGTGCTAGAGTTTGGGACAGGGAAGGGGGCGAGCAGTACTTC.

J is TRBJ1-2 and V is TRBV6-1; D not resolved. The germline V gene encodes CDR1 MNHNS and CDR2 SASEGT. CDR3 length equals 15 residues. V dropped 10 bases and J dropped 3 bases, with 21 bases sitting between them. The DNA for the CDR3 is TGTGCCACGCTTAGACCGGGCCCTAGTCACTATGGCTACACCTTC. It translates to CATLRPGPSHYGYTF.

This clonotype was counted many times. The chain joins TRBV7-6 to TRBJ2-1, with 7 positions matching TRBD2. CDR3 size: 16 residues. The germline gives CDR1 SGHVS, CDR2 FNYEAQ. V gave up 1 base and J gave up 0 bases; unmatched junction bases: 3. CDR3: CASSLVPGGSYNEQFF. CDR3 in DNA: TGTGCCAGCAGCTTAGTACCGGGAGGCTCCTACAATGAGCAGTTCTTC.

V gene TRBV7-2 combines with J gene TRBJ2-7; 8 positions match TRBD1. Germline CDR1 and CDR2: SGHTA and FQGNSA. Germline trimming cut 4 bases from V and 6 bases from J; bases unmatched to any gene: 2. The CDR3 contains 12 residues. CDR3 residues: CASSSRGLEQYF. DNA of the CDR3: TGTGCCAGCAGCTCCAGGGGGCTCGAGCAGTACTTC.

This sequence joins TRBV7-2 and TRBJ2-3; D not certain. Trimming pared 5 bases from V and 2 bases from J, leaving 11 bases between. CDR3 length equals 14 residues. Germline assignment: CDR1 SGHTA and CDR2 FQGNSA. CDR3 sequence reads: CASSPQRSTDTQYF. For the CDR3, the DNA is TGTGCCAGCAGCCCCCAGCGATCCACAGATACGCAGTATTTT. The full variable domain, with the rest looked up from reference TRBV7-2 and TRBJ2-3, is GAGVSQSPSNKVTEKGKDVELRCDPISGHTALYWYRQSLGQGLEFLIYFQGNSAPDKSGLPSDRFSAERTGGSVSTLTIQRTQQEDSAVYLCASSPQRSTDTQYFGPGTRLTVL.

This chain connects TRBV12-3 or TRBV12-4 to TRBJ2-3; the D gene could be TRBD1 or TRBD2 (7 bases each). With 3 bases removed from V and 4 bases from J, the gap between germline ends came to 14 bases. This CDR3 region has 15 residues. The CDR3, as DNA: TGTGCCAGCAGTTTCCAGGGGGGGGCCGCAGATACGCAGTATTTT. Protein product: CASSFQGGAADTQYF.

The chain couples TRBV2 to TRBJ1-1; no clear D. Germline loops: CDR1 SNHLY, CDR2 FYNNEI. V shed 5 bases and J shed 4 bases, with 11 bases lying between them. There are 13 residues in the CDR3. CDR3 sequence: CASSSQFSTEAFF. The CDR3 bases are TGTGCCAGCAGTTCCCAGTTCTCCACTGAAGCTTTCTTT. Together with reference TRBV2 and TRBJ1-1, the CDR3 gives the full variable domain: EPEVTQTPSHQVTQMGQEVILRCVPISNHLYFYWYRQILGQKVEFLVSFYNNEISEKSEIFDDQFSVERPDGSNFTLKIRSTKLEDSAMYFCASSSQFSTEAFFGQGTRLTVV.

The chain recombines TRBV20-1 with TRBJ2-3; D might be TRBD1 or TRBD2, each matching 5 bases. The CDR3 consists of 14 residues. Looked up from germline, CDR1 is DFQATT and CDR2 is SNEGSKA (reference sequence). V lost 3 bases and J lost 1, with 11 bases in between. CDR3 bases: TGCAGTGCTAGGGGACGGACTGGCACAGATACGCAGTATTTT. Translating gives CSARGRTGTDTQYF.

The sample holds a few counts of this clonotype. The chain employs TRBV19 and TRBJ2-3; weak D call: TRBD2 (6 bases). V was shortened by 6 bases and J by 0 bases, with 10 bases between the two germline ends. The CDR3 is 14 amino acids. CDR1 and CDR2 (germline): LNHDA, SQIVND (reference sequence). The CDR3 nucleotides are TGTGCCAGTAGAGGCCTAGCGAGCACAGATACGCAGTATTTT. It is translated as CASRGLASTDTQYF.

This clonotype was seen only a few times. J is TRBJ2-7 and V is TRBV12-3 or TRBV12-4, with 8 bases identical to TRBD1. The CDR3 runs to 15 residues. The V segment lost 6 bases and the J segment 5 bases; nucleotides outside the gene matches: 12. CDR3 DNA: TGTGCCAGCAGGCCCGACAGGGGTTTAGACAACGAGCAGTACTTC. Its translation is CASRPDRGLDNEQYF.

The CDR3 is CASSLGVDAGVNEQFF. CDR3 nucleotides: TGTGCCAGCAGCTTAGGGGTGGACGCGGGAGTGAATGAGCAGTTCTTC. The chain couples TRBV7-2 to TRBJ2-1; 7 nucleotides match TRBD2. Looked up from germline, CDR1 is SGHTA and CDR2 is FQGNSA. The CDR3 spans 16 residues. V shed 1 base and J 7 bases; nucleotides not matched to a gene: 10.

V usage is TRBV7-2 and J usage is TRBJ2-4; possibly TRBD2 for D (6 bases). CDR3 length: 15 amino acids. The ends were cut back, 5 bases at V and 13 bases at J, with 24 bases in the middle. Germline V lookup: CDR1 SGHTA, CDR2 FQGNSA. The CDR3 protein is CASSPRGGLLGVQYF. The CDR3 DNA is TGTGCCAGCAGCCCGCGTGGGGGACTCCTGGGGGTCCAGTACTTC.

V is TRBV18 and J is TRBJ1-2; no clear D. Trimming removed 5 bases from V and 4 bases from J, with 17 bases in between. Germline values: CDR1 KGHSH, CDR2 LQKENI. This CDR3 has 15 residues. As DNA, the CDR3 is TGTGCCAGCTCAATCGACCCTGCGGATGCCTATGGCTACACCTTC. As protein: CASSIDPADAYGYTF.

In nucleotides, the CDR3 is TGTGCCAGCAGTCCCGTCGGGGCTGGCGCCTACGAGCAGTACTTC. Translated: CASSPVGAGAYEQYF. V and J are TRBV12-3 or TRBV12-4 and TRBJ2-7, with D perhaps being TRBD1 or TRBD2 (5 bases each). CDR3 length equals 15 residues. With 5 bases removed from V and 2 bases from J, the gap between germline ends came to 16 bases.